This T cell receptor (beta chain) was identified during a study of post-analysis software for immune sequencing data. Study summary: Courses of disease covered relapsing-remitting, secondary progressive and progressive-relapsing multiple sclerosis. Regarding the study as a whole: Higher frequency in patients than in controls was seen for roughly five TRBV segments, with TRBV5-6, TRBV5-1 and TRBV20-1 among them.

For this clonotype: Its antigen is currently unknown.

Germline lookup yields CDR1 DFQATT and CDR2 SNEGSKA (reference sequence). V gave up 8 bases and J gave up 1 base, with 8 bases separating them. The CDR3 spans 11 residues. The TCR beta cDNA libraries contained unique molecular identifiers. TCRdb used MiXCR to reprocess the PCR reads, holding one entry per CDR3 protein. The sample carries a few hundred thousand distinct CDR3 sequences, less than 45% recorded once. What was sequenced was blood. This chain connects TRBV20-1 to TRBJ1-1; no clear D. The source of this sequence is a girl aged 5 to 17 with multiple sclerosis. The CDR3 reads CSTYKNTEAFF. The CDR3 DNA reads TGCAGTACATACAAGAACACTGAAGCTTTCTTT.